This T cell receptor (beta chain) derives from a study of cytomegalovirus exposure and HLA in healthy donors. A remark on this clone: Its target is unknown.

Broader study findings: When a later analysis compared HLA-associated TCR beta chains with equally common others, the HLA-associated chains turned out to be more clonally expanded and to have lower generation probabilities. HLA alleles were associated with roughly 17,000 TCR beta sequences in a later analysis at 0.05 false discovery rate.

Primers: 60 Vbeta forward and 13 Jbeta reverse. Repertoires were generated with immunoSEQ multiplex PCR, while TCRdb's copy carries only in-frame clones and drops some. The sample includes 150,000 to 180,000 clones, around 81% of them seen just once. Per the germline V gene, CDR1 is WNHNN and CDR2 is SYGVQD (reference sequence). Losses at the gene ends were 7 bases for V and 3 bases for J; bases not matched to a gene: 5. This CDR3 comprises 15 residues. The sequence was collected from a woman aged 40 to 55 in good health and CMV-seropositive. The sequencing sample was made of PBMCs. The genes are TRBV10-1 and TRBJ2-2, with TRBD1 matching 10 bases. CDR3 sequence (DNA): TGCGCCAGCATAAAAGGACAGGGGGACACCGGGGAGCTGTTTTTT. Its translation: CASIKGQGDTGELFF.